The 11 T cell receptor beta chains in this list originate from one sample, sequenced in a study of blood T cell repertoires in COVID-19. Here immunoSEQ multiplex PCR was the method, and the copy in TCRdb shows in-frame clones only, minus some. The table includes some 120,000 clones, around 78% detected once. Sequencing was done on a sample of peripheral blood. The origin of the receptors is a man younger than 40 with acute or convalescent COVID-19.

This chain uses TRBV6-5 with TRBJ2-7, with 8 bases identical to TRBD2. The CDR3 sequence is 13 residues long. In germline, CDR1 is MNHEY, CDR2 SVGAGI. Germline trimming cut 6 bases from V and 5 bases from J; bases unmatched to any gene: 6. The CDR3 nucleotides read TGTGCCAGCAGGATTACGGGGGGGGACGAGCAGTACGTC. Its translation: CASRITGGDEQYV.

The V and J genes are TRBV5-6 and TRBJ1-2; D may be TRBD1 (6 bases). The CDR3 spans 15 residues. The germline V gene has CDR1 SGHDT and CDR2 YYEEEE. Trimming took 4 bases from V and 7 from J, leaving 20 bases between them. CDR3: CASSLYRAMVGGYTF. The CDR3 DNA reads TGTGCCAGCAGCCTGTACAGGGCAATGGTTGGTGGCTACACCTTC.

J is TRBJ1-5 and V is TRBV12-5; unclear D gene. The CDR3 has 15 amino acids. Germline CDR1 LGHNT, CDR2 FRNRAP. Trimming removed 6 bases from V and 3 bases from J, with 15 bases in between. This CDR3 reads CASGPQGGSNQPQHF. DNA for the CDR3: TGTGCTAGTGGCCCACAAGGAGGGTCCAATCAGCCCCAGCATTTT.

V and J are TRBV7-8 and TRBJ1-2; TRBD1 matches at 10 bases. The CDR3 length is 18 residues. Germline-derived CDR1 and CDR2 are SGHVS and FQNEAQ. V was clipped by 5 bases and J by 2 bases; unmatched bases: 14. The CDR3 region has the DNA TGTGCCAGCAGCCGCGCGATCTCCTGGACAGGGGGGAACTATGGCTACACCTTC. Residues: CASSRAISWTGGNYGYTF.

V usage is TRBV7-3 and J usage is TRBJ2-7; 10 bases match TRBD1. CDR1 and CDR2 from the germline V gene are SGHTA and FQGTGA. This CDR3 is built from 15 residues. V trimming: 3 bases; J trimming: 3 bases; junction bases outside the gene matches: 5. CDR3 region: CASSLGDRGVYEQYF. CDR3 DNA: TGTGCCAGCAGCTTGGGGGACAGGGGTGTCTACGAGCAGTACTTC.

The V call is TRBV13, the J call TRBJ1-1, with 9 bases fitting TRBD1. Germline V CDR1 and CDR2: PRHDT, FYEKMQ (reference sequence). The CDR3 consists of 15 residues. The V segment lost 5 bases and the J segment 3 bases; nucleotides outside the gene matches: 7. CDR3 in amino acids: CASSPRQGGYTEAFF. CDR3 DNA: TGTGCCAGCAGCCCTAGACAGGGGGGGTACACTGAAGCTTTCTTT.

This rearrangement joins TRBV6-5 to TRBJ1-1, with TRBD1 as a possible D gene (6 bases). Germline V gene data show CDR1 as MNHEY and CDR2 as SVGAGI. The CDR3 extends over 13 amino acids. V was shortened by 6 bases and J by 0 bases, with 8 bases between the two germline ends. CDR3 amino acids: CASSRGVNTEAFF. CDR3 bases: TGTGCCAGCAGCAGGGGCGTGAACACTGAAGCTTTCTTT.

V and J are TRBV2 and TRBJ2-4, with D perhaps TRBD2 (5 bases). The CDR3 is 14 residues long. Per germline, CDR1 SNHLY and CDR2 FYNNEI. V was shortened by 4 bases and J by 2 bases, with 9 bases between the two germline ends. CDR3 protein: CASSVGRPKNIQYF. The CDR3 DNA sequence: TGTGCCAGCAGTGTTGGGAGACCCAAAAACATTCAGTACTTC.

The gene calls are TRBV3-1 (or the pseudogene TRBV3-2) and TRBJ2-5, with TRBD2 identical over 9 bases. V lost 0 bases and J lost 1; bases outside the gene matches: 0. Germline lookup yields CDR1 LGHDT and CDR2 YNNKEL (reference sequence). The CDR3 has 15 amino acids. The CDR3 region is CASSQEREGQETQYF. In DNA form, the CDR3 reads TGTGCCAGCAGCCAAGAGCGGGAGGGCCAAGAGACCCAGTACTTC.

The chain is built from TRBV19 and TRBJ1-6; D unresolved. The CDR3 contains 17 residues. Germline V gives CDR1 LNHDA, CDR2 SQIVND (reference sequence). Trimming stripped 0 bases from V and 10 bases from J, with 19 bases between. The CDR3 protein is CASSIDRVQILGSPLHF. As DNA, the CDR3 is TGTGCCAGTAGTATAGATCGGGTGCAGATATTAGGCTCACCCCTCCACTTT.

Here the CDR3 reads CASSQDRRLAVDTQYF. CDR3 coding DNA: TGCGCCAGCAGCCAAGATAGGCGACTAGCAGTAGATACGCAGTATTTT. The chain recombines TRBV4-3 with TRBJ2-3, with 7 bases fitting TRBD2. Trimming at V came to 0 bases and at J to 5 bases, leaving 8 bases not matched to a gene. Germline loops: CDR1 LGHNA, CDR2 YSLEER. This CDR3 has 16 amino acids.